Following are 21 T cell receptor beta chains from one sample sequenced in a study of naive and memory T cell subsets. Broader study findings: A few larger clonotypes appeared in naive repertoires, especially CD8, possibly memory cells re-expressing CD45RA.

Both TRBC1 and TRBC2 were covered by a beta constant-region primer of two equimolar oligonucleotides. The ligated cDNA underwent four PCR rounds using SP2 and nested alpha and beta constant-region primers. TCRdb analysed the UMI-ligation and nested PCR reads with MiXCR anew, one entry per CDR3 protein. Of roughly 100,000 distinct CDR3 sequences listed, roughly 15% are singletons. Antigens for these TCRs are unknown. The sequenced sample was naive CD8+ T cells from blood. These receptors all stem from a human donor in good health.

This sequence joins TRBV2 and TRBJ1-5; no clear D. CDR3 length: 12 amino acids. Trimming removed 3 bases from V and 10 bases from J, with 10 bases in between. Germline V CDR1 and CDR2: SNHLY, FYNNEI. The CDR3 coding sequence is TGTGCCAGCAGTGATGGGTCCAGACCCCAGCATTTT. It specifies CASSDGSRPQHF.

CDR3 sequence (DNA): TGCAGCGTTGAAGAACGCCCGACGGGAGCTTTCTTT. Amino acid sequence: CSVEERPTGAFF. The J gene is TRBJ1-1, the V gene TRBV29-1, with D uncertain. CDR1 and CDR2 from the germline V gene are SQVTM and ANQGSEA. The V gene lost 0 bases and the J gene lost 10 bases, with 12 bases spanning the gap. CDR3 size: 12 residues.

This clonotype has only a few counts. CDR3 in DNA: TGTGCCAGCAGCTCCCGGGACGGGATTCATCAGCCCCAGCATTTT. This codes for CASSSRDGIHQPQHF. The chain recombines TRBV5-6 with TRBJ1-5, with D possibly matching TRBD1 (5 bases). The V gene lost 3 bases and the J gene lost 5 bases, with 15 bases spanning the gap. Germline V CDR1 and CDR2: SGHDT, YYEEEE. This CDR3 has 15 residues.

V is TRBV7-9 and J is TRBJ2-7; D possibly uses TRBD1 or TRBD2 (5 bases each). This CDR3 region has 13 residues. V lost 5 bases to trimming and J lost 6 bases, with 14 bases between them. The V gene's germline CDR1 is SEHNR and CDR2 FQNEAQ (reference sequence). The CDR3 spells CASSPPAGSEQYF. CDR3 nucleotides: TGTGCCAGCAGCCCACCCGCAGGGAGCGAGCAGTACTTC.

In this sample, this clonotype turned up a few times. V usage is TRBV5-6 and J usage is TRBJ2-1, with 11 bases matching TRBD1. Trimming removed 2 bases from V and 10 bases from J; junction bases left unmatched: 8. This CDR3 is built from 15 residues. The V gene's germline CDR1 is SGHDT and CDR2 YYEEEE. In DNA, the CDR3 is TGTGCCAGCAGCTTCGGGGGACAGGGGGAAGAGGAGCAGTTCTTC. Translating it yields CASSFGGQGEEEQFF.

This clonotype was seen more than once but under ten times. The chain has TRBV29-1 and TRBJ1-2; D possibly corresponds to TRBD1 (6 bases). From germline, CDR1 is SQVTM and CDR2 ANQGSEA. V lost 3 bases and J 8 bases, leaving 7 bases between the germline ends. The CDR3 is made up of 10 amino acids. The CDR3 reads CSVDQGGYTF. The CDR3 nucleotides read TGCAGCGTTGACCAGGGGGGCTACACCTTC.

This clonotype was found many times. V gene TRBV7-6 combines with J gene TRBJ2-7, with 7 bases matching TRBD2. CDR1 and CDR2 (germline): SGHVS, FNYEAQ. CDR3 length equals 15 residues. With V trimmed by 5 bases and J by 6 bases, 13 bases remained unmatched. CDR3 loop: CASSLMGGPGREQYF. CDR3 coding DNA: TGTGCCAGCAGCCTGATGGGAGGGCCGGGTCGCGAGCAGTACTTC.

This chain links TRBV6-2 or TRBV6-3 with TRBJ2-5; the D is unclear. Germline V gene data show CDR1 as MNHEY and CDR2 as SVGEGT. Trimming shortened V by 0 bases and J by 4 bases, and 12 bases separated the two germline ends. The length of the CDR3 is 15 residues. Written as DNA, the CDR3 is TGTGCCAGCAGTTACTCGAGACGGCTACCAGAGACCCAGTACTTC. It yields the protein CASSYSRRLPETQYF.

This clonotype was picked up a small number of times. The genes are TRBV12-3 or TRBV12-4 and TRBJ1-5; D remains unclear. The CDR3 spans 14 residues. Between the trimmed V and J ends, which lost 6 bases and 3 bases, there was a span of 12 bases. The CDR3, as DNA: TGTGCCAGCAGCAATGCCCAGTTCAATCAGCCCCAGCATTTT. Residues: CASSNAQFNQPQHF.

This clonotype was seen more than once but under ten times. J is TRBJ1-6 and V is TRBV9, with 7 bases identical to TRBD1. With V trimmed by 3 bases and J by 4 bases, 1 base remained unmatched. Looked up from germline, CDR1 is SGDLS and CDR2 is YYNGEE. The CDR3 is 14 amino acids. CDR3 region: CASSETGYNSPLHF. The CDR3 DNA reads as TGTGCCAGCAGCGAGACAGGGTATAATTCACCCCTCCACTTT. The whole variable domain, remainder taken from reference TRBV9 and TRBJ1-6, is DSGVTQTPKHLITATGQRVTLRCSPRSGDLSVYWYQQSLDQGLQFLIQYYNGEERAKGNILERFSAQQFPDLHSELNLSSLELGDSALYFCASSETGYNSPLHFGNGTRLTVT.

Here the CDR3 DNA reads TGCAGCGTTGAAATCTGGTTAGGGGGCCTTCTCCCGGACTATGGCTACACCTTC. The encoded protein is CSVEIWLGGLLPDYGYTF. This rearrangement joins TRBV29-1 to TRBJ1-2; 7 nucleotides match TRBD1. Germline CDR1 reads SQVTM; CDR2 reads ANQGSEA. This CDR3 has 18 amino acids. V lost 2 bases and J lost 3; bases outside the gene matches: 18. Full variable domain (outside the CDR3, taken from reference TRBV29-1 and TRBJ1-2): SAVISQKPSRDICQRGTSLTIQCQVDSQVTMMFWYRQQPGQSLTLIATANQGSEATYESGFVIDKFPISRPNLTFSTLTVSNMSPEDSSIYLCSVEIWLGGLLPDYGYTFGSGTRLTVV.

The chain uses TRBV10-3 and TRBJ1-1; 9 bases agree with TRBD1. In germline, CDR1 is ENHRY, CDR2 SYGVKD. V lost 8 bases to trimming and J lost 4 bases; unmatched junction nucleotides: 20. The CDR3 runs 18 residues. The CDR3 nucleotides read TGTGCCATCGCTCCGGGACAGGGCCAGCTACAAGGGGTCACTGAAGCTTTCTTT. It is translated as CAIAPGQGQLQGVTEAFF.

This clonotype was detected a few times. J is TRBJ1-1 and V is TRBV7-9; no definite D call. The V gene's germline CDR1 is SEHNR and CDR2 FQNEAQ (reference sequence). The CDR3 spans 14 residues. V gave up 1 base and J gave up 0 bases, with 6 bases separating them. DNA of the CDR3: TGTGCCAGCAGCTTAGTGGAGATGAACACTGAAGCTTTCTTT. Its protein product is CASSLVEMNTEAFF.

The chain is built from TRBV5-6 and TRBJ1-2; D is unresolved. The V and J ends lost 5 bases and 3 bases respectively, with 11 bases between them. The germline gives CDR1 SGHDT, CDR2 YYEEEE. CDR3 size: 13 residues. CDR3 sequence: CASRVGNDYGYTF. CDR3 sequence (DNA): TGTGCCAGCAGAGTTGGGAATGACTATGGCTACACCTTC.

This chain joins TRBV7-3 and TRBJ2-3, with unresolved D. The germline V gene encodes CDR1 SGHTA and CDR2 FQGTGA. The germline V and J ends were trimmed by 3 bases and 4 bases, with 8 bases remaining between them. The CDR3 loop spans 13 amino acids. CDR3 in DNA: TGTGCCAGCAGCTTTTTATCGTCAGATACGCAGTATTTT. Its translation is CASSFLSSDTQYF. The full variable domain, rest sourced from reference TRBV7-3 and TRBJ2-3, is GAGVSQTPSNKVTEKGKYVELRCDPISGHTALYWYRQSLGQGPEFLIYFQGTGAADDSGLPNDRFFAVRPEGSVSTLKIQRTERGDSAVYLCASSFLSSDTQYFGPGTRLTVL.

This clonotype was seen at least ten times. The chain has TRBV7-9 and TRBJ2-6; tentatively, D is TRBD1 or TRBD2 (5 bases each). V was cut by 5 bases and J by 0 bases, with 14 bases left in between. Germline V CDR1 and CDR2: SEHNR, FQNEAQ (reference sequence). CDR3 length: 17 amino acids. CDR3 protein: CASSGTGHPSGANVLTF. For the CDR3, the DNA is TGTGCCAGCAGCGGGACGGGCCACCCCTCTGGGGCCAACGTCCTGACTTTC. Using reference TRBV7-9 and TRBJ2-6 for the parts outside the CDR3, the full variable domain is DTGVSQNPRHKITKRGQNVTFRCDPISEHNRLYWYRQTLGQGPEFLTYFQNEAQLEKSRLLSDRFSAERPKGSFSTLEIQRTEQGDSAMYLCASSGTGHPSGANVLTFGAGSRLTVL.

This clonotype was seen many times. The genes are TRBV15 and TRBJ1-2, with D unresolved. Trimming shortened V by 5 bases and J by 8 bases, and 18 bases separated the two germline ends. The CDR3 length is 14 residues. CDR1 is LNHNV and CDR2 is YYDKDF in the germline V gene (reference sequence). The CDR3 sequence: CATSGRTALAGYTF. The DNA of the CDR3 is TGTGCCACCAGCGGCAGGACGGCCCTGGCCGGCTACACCTTC.

The chain combines TRBV7-9 with TRBJ2-7, with D perhaps matching TRBD1 or TRBD2 (5 bases each). With 8 bases removed from V and 2 bases from J, the gap between germline ends came to 16 bases. The CDR3 is made up of 14 amino acids. CDR1 is SEHNR, CDR2 FQNEAQ, per germline (reference sequence). The CDR3 loop reads CASGGRGPAYEQYF. CDR3 nucleotides: TGTGCCAGCGGGGGAAGAGGGCCCGCCTACGAGCAGTACTTC. Full variable domain (remainder filled in from reference TRBV7-9 and TRBJ2-7): DTGVSQNPRHKITKRGQNVTFRCDPISEHNRLYWYRQTLGQGPEFLTYFQNEAQLEKSRLLSDRFSAERPKGSFSTLEIQRTEQGDSAMYLCASGGRGPAYEQYFGPGTRLTVT.

This clonotype was seen a few times. V is TRBV30 and J is TRBJ2-1; 11 bases are a match to TRBD2. The CDR3 is made up of 13 amino acids. Germline CDR1 reads GTSNPN; CDR2 reads SVGIG (reference sequence). V lost 1 base to trimming and J lost 10 bases; unmatched junction nucleotides: 3. This CDR3 reads CAWSGASGGEQFF. The CDR3 DNA reads TGTGCCTGGAGTGGGGCTAGCGGGGGGGAGCAGTTCTTC.

The rearrangement links TRBV29-1 to TRBJ2-7; possibly TRBD2 for D (5 bases). Germline CDR1 SQVTM, CDR2 ANQGSEA. This CDR3 contains 12 residues. Between the trimmed V and J ends, which lost 6 bases and 3 bases, there was a span of 12 bases. CDR3 DNA sequence: TGCAGCGTCGTCGACGGGGACTACGAGCAGTACTTC. It codes for CSVVDGDYEQYF.

This clonotype was detected ten times or more. This sequence joins TRBV7-9 and TRBJ2-5; D is perhaps TRBD1 or TRBD2 (5 bases each). Germline CDR1 is SEHNR and CDR2 is FQNEAQ (reference sequence). Trimming took off 4 bases at V and 2 bases at J, with 20 bases between the two ends. This CDR3 has 17 residues. Written as DNA, the CDR3 is TGTGCCAGCAGCTCCAAACCCACGGGACGGCAGCAAGAGACCCAGTACTTC. It encodes CASSSKPTGRQQETQYF.